Listed here are 17 T cell receptor beta chains from one sample, sequenced in a study of CD8 T cells in ankylosing spondylitis. TCRdb analysed the 5' RACE reads with MiXCR anew, one entry per CDR3 protein. The sample contains 200,000 to 300,000 distinct CDR3 sequences, over 9.5% of which appear only once. The sequencing input was blood, either unsorted or a sorted T cell fraction (not recorded which). The receptor set was obtained from a male donor with ankylosing spondylitis or in good health (not recorded which).

The chain joins TRBV19 to TRBJ2-2; no clear D. Germline-derived CDR1 and CDR2 are LNHDA and SQIVND (reference sequence). The CDR3 totals 11 residues. V was cut by 4 bases and J by 7 bases, with 4 bases left in between. For the CDR3, the DNA is TGTGCCAGTAGTAATTACGGGGAGCTGTTTTTT. Its protein product is CASSNYGELFF.

The chain links TRBV9 to TRBJ2-3; D may match TRBD1 or TRBD2 (5 bases each). Trimming cost V 0 bases and J 6 bases, with 11 bases left between them. The CDR3 loop spans 14 amino acids. The V gene's germline CDR1 is SGDLS and CDR2 YYNGEE. DNA for the CDR3: TGTGCCAGCAGCGTAGGAGGGGCAGACGATACGCAGTATTTT. Its protein product is CASSVGGADDTQYF.

This clonotype was picked up a small number of times. This may stem from a read error, because a much larger clone lies one nucleotide away. V and J are TRBV2 and TRBJ1-1, with D unresolved. V lost 5 bases to trimming and J lost 2 bases, with 3 bases between them. In germline, CDR1 is SNHLY, CDR2 FYNNEI. The CDR3 sequence is 11 residues long. CDR3 amino acids: CASSINTEAFF. In DNA form, the CDR3 reads TGTGCCAGCAGTATTAACACTGAAGCTTTCTTT.

This clonotype occurred many times. The rearrangement uses TRBV29-1 and TRBJ1-1, with no clear D. Germline CDR1 and CDR2: SQVTM and ANQGSEA. CDR3 length: 11 amino acids. Between the trimmed V and J ends, which lost 2 bases and 6 bases, there was a span of 7 bases. CDR3 bases: TGCAGCGTTGAACGAAATTCTGAAGCTTTCTTT. This sequence encodes CSVERNSEAFF.

This clonotype appeared many times. The chain is built from TRBV5-1 and TRBJ1-1; D gene ambiguous. Trimming cost V 1 base and J 1 base, with 5 bases left between them. Per germline, CDR1 SGHRS and CDR2 YFSETQ. The CDR3 is 13 residues long. CDR3 sequence (DNA): TGCGCCAGCAGCTTGCGCCAGAACACTGAAGCTTTCTTT. The encoded protein is CASSLRQNTEAFF.

This clonotype was seen at least ten times. The rearrangement links TRBV12-3 or TRBV12-4 to TRBJ2-2; D remains ambiguous. The ends were cut back, 7 bases at V and 5 bases at J, with 11 bases in the middle. This CDR3 is 13 amino acids long. DNA for the CDR3: TGTGCCAGCACCTCTCGGAGAACCGGGGAGCTGTTTTTT. Protein product: CASTSRRTGELFF.

This clonotype was seen repeatedly, ten times or more. The rearrangement uses TRBV4-1 and TRBJ2-5; D call uncertain. CDR1 is MGHRA, CDR2 YSYEKL, per germline. This CDR3 is 12 amino acids long. Trimming left V 0 bases short and J 6 bases short, with 5 bases between. CDR3 protein: CASSQDKKTQYF. For the CDR3, the DNA is TGCGCCAGCAGCCAAGATAAGAAGACCCAGTACTTC.

The chain employs TRBV6-5 and TRBJ2-1; TRBD2 matches at 7 bases. There are 14 residues in the CDR3. Germline V gene lookup returns CDR1 MNHEY and CDR2 SVGAGI. Germline trimming cut 3 bases from V and 3 bases from J; bases unmatched to any gene: 2. The DNA of the CDR3 is TGTGCCAGCAGTTATCTAGCGGACTACAATGAGCAGTTCTTC. The encoded protein is CASSYLADYNEQFF.

This clonotype was observed at least ten times. This rearrangement joins TRBV5-1 to TRBJ1-2; TRBD1 might be the D (5 bases). CDR1 and CDR2 (germline): SGHRS, YFSETQ. Trimming removed 0 bases from V and 7 bases from J, with 13 bases in between. The CDR3 is made up of 14 amino acids. The CDR3 reads CASSLERGGFGYTF. CDR3 coding DNA: TGCGCCAGCAGCTTGGAAAGGGGCGGTTTTGGCTACACCTTC.

This clonotype has at least ten counts. The V call is TRBV10-3, the J call TRBJ2-1; the D call may be TRBD1 or TRBD2 (5 bases each). CDR3 length: 12 residues. Germline lookup yields CDR1 ENHRY and CDR2 SYGVKD. V dropped 2 bases and J dropped 15 bases, with 14 bases sitting between them. DNA of the CDR3: TGTGCCATCAGTGAGGGGCAGGGAGCGCCGTTCTTC. Translating it yields CAISEGQGAPFF.

This chain uses TRBV7-2 with TRBJ2-3; 12 positions match TRBD2. The V gene's germline CDR1 is SGHTA and CDR2 FQGNSA. This CDR3 contains 13 residues. V was clipped by 9 bases and J by 3 bases; unmatched bases: 1. CDR3 sequence (DNA): TGTGCCAGTCTAGCGGGGGGGACAGATACGCAGTATTTT. This codes for CASLAGGTDTQYF.

The rearrangement joins TRBV10-1 to TRBJ1-6; 9 nucleotides align to TRBD1. The CDR3 runs to 16 residues. The V and J ends lost 8 bases and 7 bases, in that order; junction bases with no gene match: 12. Per the germline V gene, CDR1 is WNHNN and CDR2 is SYGVQD (reference sequence). The DNA for the CDR3 is TGCGCCAGCGGGACAGGGCGGTCGCCTAGAAATTCACCCCTCCACTTT. Protein: CASGTGRSPRNSPLHF.

This clonotype was counted ten times or more. The chain couples TRBV30 to TRBJ2-7, with unresolved D. The CDR3 spans 11 residues. V was cut by 3 bases and J by 3 bases, with 6 bases left in between. Germline loops: CDR1 GTSNPN, CDR2 SVGIG (reference sequence). CDR3 in amino acids: CAWRTFYEQYF. The CDR3 DNA reads as TGTGCCTGGAGGACCTTCTACGAGCAGTACTTC. Full variable domain (remainder filled in from reference TRBV30 and TRBJ2-7): SQTIHQWPATLVQPVGSPLSLECTVEGTSNPNLYWYRQAAGRGLQLLFYSVGIGQISSEVPQNLSASRPQDRQFILSSKKLLLSDSGFYLCAWRTFYEQYFGPGTRLTVT.

The sample holds one count of this clonotype. The chain combines TRBV12-3 or TRBV12-4 with TRBJ2-2, with 8 bases identical to TRBD2. J lost 3 bases, V lost 3 bases, and 9 bases had no gene match. The CDR3 loop spans 17 amino acids. The CDR3 region is CASSLYVAGGDTGELFF. For the CDR3, the DNA is TGTGCCAGCAGTTTGTACGTTGCGGGGGGCGACACCGGGGAGCTGTTTTTT.

This clonotype has ten or more counts. The chain combines TRBV5-1 with TRBJ1-1; no definite D call. The CDR3 runs 13 residues. Deletions cut 1 base from V and 0 bases from J, with 4 bases between. CDR1 SGHRS and CDR2 YFSETQ come from the germline V gene. In DNA, the CDR3 is TGCGCCAGCAGCTTGAAGGTGAACACTGAAGCTTTCTTT. It encodes CASSLKVNTEAFF.

This clonotype was detected many times. This sequence joins TRBV6-1 and TRBJ2-3; D perhaps matches TRBD2 (7 bases). The CDR3 runs 15 residues. Trimming took off 5 bases at V and 6 bases at J, with 18 bases between the two ends. Germline V CDR1 and CDR2: MNHNS, SASEGT. The CDR3 spells CASSTGRIGGDTQYF. CDR3 DNA: TGTGCCAGCAGTACAGGGCGGATCGGGGGGGATACGCAGTATTTT.

V is TRBV7-9 and J is TRBJ1-1, with a weak D call TRBD1 (5 bases). V lost 6 bases and J lost 3, with 20 bases in between. Germline lookup yields CDR1 SEHNR and CDR2 FQNEAQ (reference sequence). The CDR3 runs 16 residues. The CDR3 loop is CASSTPRVFTDTEAFF. In nucleotides, the CDR3 is TGTGCCAGCAGTACTCCCAGGGTCTTCACGGACACTGAAGCTTTCTTT.